This TCR beta chain was profiled in a study of T cell responses to AZD1222 COVID-19 vaccine. TCRdb keeps only in-frame clones here, not all; method: immunoSEQ multiplex PCR. The table records around 140,000 clones, about nine tenths of them present only once. V lost 4 bases to trimming and J lost 6 bases; unmatched junction nucleotides: 5. In germline, CDR1 is SGHKS, CDR2 YYEKEE (reference sequence). This CDR3 has 14 amino acids. The source is an adult in good health. The chain recombines TRBV5-5 with TRBJ1-2, with 11 bases aligning to TRBD1. The specimen comprised peripheral blood, sampled on day 0 of AZD1222 vaccination. The CDR3 spells CASSPDRGLNGYTF. Here the CDR3 DNA reads TGTGCCAGCAGCCCGGACAGGGGGCTGAATGGCTACACCTTC.